This T cell receptor (beta chain) was sequenced for a study of T cell responses to AZD1222 COVID-19 vaccine. Whole-study findings and limits: Increases in Spike-specific TCR breadth and depth were seen after two AZD1222 doses.

This clone occurred once. Its cognate antigen is unknown. Trimming pared 0 bases from V and 4 bases from J, leaving 9 bases between. The CDR3 has 14 amino acids. Looked up from germline, CDR1 is MNHEY and CDR2 is SMNVEV (reference sequence). The data were produced by immunoSEQ multiplex PCR, yet TCRdb's version contains in-frame clones alone and is incomplete. The profile shows about 120,000 clones, around 92% of them singletons. The sequencing here drew on peripheral blood, taken on day 0 of AZD1222 vaccination. This receptor was taken from an adult in good health. The chain links TRBV27 to TRBJ1-1; tentatively, D is TRBD1 (5 bases). CDR3 in DNA: TGTGCCAGCAGTTTATCGATCGACAGCACTGAAGCTTTCTTT. It specifies CASSLSIDSTEAFF.